These T cell receptor beta chains were read from a single sample in a study of blood T cell repertoires in COVID-19. Produced via immunoSEQ multiplex PCR; TCRdb's table is partial and in-frame only. The sample lists over 100,000 clones; 55% to 75% were seen once. Source material: peripheral blood. The receptors shown here come from an older woman with acute or convalescent COVID-19. CDR3s include the opening cysteine and the closing phenylalanine or tryptophan. The order of the fields is J gene, D gene, clone size, V gene, CDR3 protein, CDR3 DNA. A D gene is named only where the DNA matches it firmly. Clone size is not always given. Where it is, it says once, few, many or a class for expanded clones.

j_call: TRBJ2-5; d_call: -; clone_size: -; v_call: TRBV14; cdr3_aa: CASSQGNNGETQYF; cdr3_nt: TGTGCCAGCAGCCAAGGAAACAACGGGGAGACCCAGTACTTC
j_call: TRBJ1-5; d_call: TRBD1; clone_size: -; v_call: TRBV29-1; cdr3_aa: CSVWDRPPMNSNQPQHF; cdr3_nt: TGCAGCGTTTGGGACAGGCCGCCGATGAATAGCAATCAGCCCCAGCATTTT
j_call: TRBJ1-2; d_call: TRBD1; clone_size: -; v_call: TRBV29-1; cdr3_aa: CSVEMAGGGYTF; cdr3_nt: TGCAGCGTTGAGATGGCAGGGGGTGGCTACACCTTC
j_call: TRBJ1-3; d_call: -; clone_size: once; v_call: TRBV29-1; cdr3_aa: CSVEDVSSGNTIYF; cdr3_nt: TGCAGCGTTGAAGACGTGAGCTCTGGAAACACCATATATTTT
j_call: TRBJ2-7; d_call: -; clone_size: many; v_call: TRBV7-9; cdr3_aa: CASSSGQDSYEQYF; cdr3_nt: TGTGCCAGCAGCTCGGGACAAGATTCCTACGAGCAGTACTTC
j_call: TRBJ1-2; d_call: TRBD1; clone_size: many; v_call: TRBV7-8; cdr3_aa: CASSLVLQGASGYTF; cdr3_nt: TGTGCCAGCAGCTTAGTTTTACAGGGGGCTTCTGGCTACACCTTC
j_call: TRBJ1-2; d_call: -; clone_size: -; v_call: TRBV5-8; cdr3_aa: CASTSYGYTF; cdr3_nt: TGTGCCAGCACCTCCTATGGCTACACCTTC
j_call: TRBJ1-1; d_call: TRBD1; clone_size: few; v_call: TRBV7-2; cdr3_aa: CASSPTGLHTEAFF; cdr3_nt: TGTGCCAGCAGCCCGACAGGGTTACACACTGAAGCTTTCTTT
j_call: TRBJ2-1; d_call: TRBD2; clone_size: -; v_call: TRBV20-1; cdr3_aa: CSASSGSYNEQFF; cdr3_nt: TGCAGTGCTAGTAGCGGGAGTTACAATGAGCAGTTCTTC
j_call: TRBJ2-3; d_call: TRBD2; clone_size: -; v_call: TRBV29-1; cdr3_aa: CSAGGGRRDTQYF; cdr3_nt: TGCAGCGCTGGGGGCGGGAGGCGAGATACGCAGTATTTT
j_call: TRBJ2-3; d_call: -; clone_size: -; v_call: TRBV11-2; cdr3_aa: CASSLDGRNTDTQYF; cdr3_nt: TGTGCCAGCAGCTTAGACGGCAGGAACACAGATACGCAGTATTTT
j_call: TRBJ2-5; d_call: -; clone_size: -; v_call: TRBV30; cdr3_aa: CAWSGRRTAQETQYF; cdr3_nt: TGTGCCTGGAGTGGCCGGCGGACAGCTCAAGAGACCCAGTACTTC
j_call: TRBJ2-2; d_call: TRBD1; clone_size: -; v_call: TRBV5-1; cdr3_aa: CASSLGQGATGELFF; cdr3_nt: TGCGCCAGCAGCTTAGGACAGGGGGCCACCGGGGAGCTGTTTTTT
j_call: TRBJ1-1; d_call: TRBD1; clone_size: -; v_call: TRBV19; cdr3_aa: CASSLYRGDEAFF; cdr3_nt: TGTGCCAGTAGCCTTTACAGGGGGGATGAAGCTTTCTTT
j_call: TRBJ2-3; d_call: TRBD2; clone_size: -; v_call: TRBV5-4; cdr3_aa: CASSPRLAGADTQYF; cdr3_nt: TGTGCCAGCAGCCCTCGACTAGCGGGGGCGGATACGCAGTATTTT
j_call: TRBJ2-1; d_call: TRBD2; clone_size: -; v_call: TRBV3-1/TRBV3-2; cdr3_aa: CASSLRLAGHEQFF; cdr3_nt: TGTGCCAGCAGCCTCCGACTAGCGGGACATGAGCAGTTCTTC
j_call: TRBJ2-5; d_call: -; clone_size: once; v_call: TRBV6-5; cdr3_aa: CASSPRRVRETQYF; cdr3_nt: TGTGCCAGCAGCCCCCGGCGGGTCCGGGAGACCCAGTACTTC
j_call: TRBJ2-7; d_call: TRBD1; clone_size: -; v_call: TRBV7-9; cdr3_aa: CASSLAGTAYEQYF; cdr3_nt: TGTGCCAGCAGCTTAGCAGGGACAGCCTACGAGCAGTACTTC
j_call: TRBJ1-4; d_call: TRBD1; clone_size: few; v_call: TRBV14; cdr3_aa: CASNRGANEKLFF; cdr3_nt: TGTGCCAGCAACAGGGGGGCTAATGAAAAACTGTTTTTT
j_call: TRBJ1-5; d_call: TRBD1; clone_size: -; v_call: TRBV19; cdr3_aa: CASSRTGRADQPQHF; cdr3_nt: TGTGCCAGTAGTCGGACAGGGAGGGCTGACCAGCCCCAGCATTTT
j_call: TRBJ2-7; d_call: TRBD1; clone_size: once; v_call: TRBV10-3; cdr3_aa: CAIKDRGAYEQYF; cdr3_nt: TGTGCCATCAAAGACAGGGGGGCCTACGAGCAGTACTTC
j_call: TRBJ2-5; d_call: -; clone_size: -; v_call: TRBV30; cdr3_aa: CAWSVGWETQYF; cdr3_nt: TGTGCCTGGAGTGTGGGCTGGGAGACCCAGTACTTC
j_call: TRBJ2-1; d_call: TRBD1; clone_size: -; v_call: TRBV6-5; cdr3_aa: CASSPGQGVNEQFF; cdr3_nt: TGTGCCAGCAGCCCGGGACAGGGGGTAAATGAGCAGTTCTTC
j_call: TRBJ1-2; d_call: -; clone_size: once; v_call: TRBV5-4; cdr3_aa: CASSLTGYGYTF; cdr3_nt: TGTGCCAGCAGCTTGACAGGGTATGGCTACACCTTC
j_call: TRBJ1-2; d_call: -; clone_size: -; v_call: TRBV5-1; cdr3_aa: CASSLEWGQVLGYTF; cdr3_nt: TGCGCCAGCAGCTTGGAATGGGGGCAGGTTCTTGGCTACACCTTC
j_call: TRBJ2-7; d_call: TRBD1; clone_size: -; v_call: TRBV11-2; cdr3_aa: CASSLGAGGTYEQYF; cdr3_nt: TGTGCCAGCAGCTTAGGGGCAGGGGGCACCTACGAGCAGTACTTC